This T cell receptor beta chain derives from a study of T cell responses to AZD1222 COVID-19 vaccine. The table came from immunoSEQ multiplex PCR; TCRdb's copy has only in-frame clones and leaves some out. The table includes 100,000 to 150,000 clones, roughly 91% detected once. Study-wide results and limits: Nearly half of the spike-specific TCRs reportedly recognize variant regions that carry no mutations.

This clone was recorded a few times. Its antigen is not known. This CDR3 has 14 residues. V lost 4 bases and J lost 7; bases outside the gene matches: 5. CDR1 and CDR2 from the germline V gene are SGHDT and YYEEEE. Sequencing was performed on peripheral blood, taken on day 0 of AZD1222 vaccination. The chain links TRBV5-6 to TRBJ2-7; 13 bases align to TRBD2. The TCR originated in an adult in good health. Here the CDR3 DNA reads TGTGCCAGCAGCCCGACGGGACTAGCGGGGGAGCAGTACTTC. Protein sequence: CASSPTGLAGEQYF.